Each of the 20 T cell receptor beta chains below was sequenced from the same sample in a study of blood T cell repertoires in COVID-19. Clones were read by immunoSEQ multiplex PCR, and TCRdb kept only the in-frame ones, dropping some. The sample has around 100,000 clones, roughly 80% seen once. The sample taken for sequencing was peripheral blood. The receptors stem from a man aged 55 to 69 with acute or convalescent COVID-19.

The chain links TRBV3-1 (or the pseudogene TRBV3-2) to TRBJ2-7, with 9 bases lining up with TRBD2. V lost 4 bases and J lost 3; bases outside the gene matches: 4. The germline V gene encodes CDR1 LGHDT and CDR2 YNNKEL (reference sequence). This CDR3 contains 14 residues. CDR3 bases: TGTGCCAGCAGCCTCGCTAGCGGGAACTACGAGCAGTACGTC. This codes for CASSLASGNYEQYV.

The gene calls are TRBV11-2 and TRBJ2-1; D ambiguous. The CDR3 sequence is 14 residues long. The V end lost 2 bases, the J end lost 9 bases, and 14 bases lay between the germline ends. Germline CDR1 is SGHAT and CDR2 is FQNNGV. The CDR3 reads CASSLSWVRGEQFF. CDR3 nucleotides: TGTGCCAGCAGCTTAAGCTGGGTTAGAGGTGAGCAGTTCTTC. The whole variable domain, remainder taken from reference TRBV11-2 and TRBJ2-1, is EAGVAQSPRYKIIEKRQSVAFWCNPISGHATLYWYQQILGQGPKLLIQFQNNGVVDDSQLPKDRFSAERLKGVDSTLKIQPAKLEDSAVYLCASSLSWVRGEQFFGPGTRLTVL.

The chain employs TRBV10-2 and TRBJ1-5, with a possible D match to TRBD1 (5 bases). This CDR3 is built from 18 residues. V was clipped by 2 bases and J by 7 bases, with 24 bases between them. Germline V gives CDR1 WSHSY, CDR2 SAAADI. The CDR3 sequence: CASSEPGGTGPMGQPQHF. As DNA, the CDR3 is TGCGCCAGCAGTGAGCCCGGGGGTACGGGTCCTATGGGGCAGCCCCAGCATTTT.

This clone was seen only a few times. The chain links TRBV5-4 to TRBJ2-3, with 8 bases lining up with TRBD2. Germline assignment: CDR1 SGHNT and CDR2 YYREEE (reference sequence). Trimming took 4 bases from V and 0 from J; bases not matched to a gene: 7. CDR3 size: 16 residues. For the CDR3, the DNA is TGTGCCAGCAGCCCTGAACCTAGCGGGAGCACAGATACGCAGTATTTT. It codes for CASSPEPSGSTDTQYF.

J is TRBJ2-1 and V is TRBV7-2; tentative D call: TRBD2 (6 bases). The CDR3 is 14 residues long. Germline CDR1 SGHTA, CDR2 FQGNSA. Trimming took off 3 bases at V and 4 bases at J, with 10 bases between the two ends. As DNA, the CDR3 is TGTGCCAGCAGCTTTAGCGGAGGTTACAATGAGCAGTTCTTC. Translation: CASSFSGGYNEQFF.

The chain carries TRBV3-1 (or the pseudogene TRBV3-2) and TRBJ2-7; 8 bases are shared with TRBD2. Germline values: CDR1 LGHDT, CDR2 YNNKEL (reference sequence). The V gene end was trimmed by 0 bases and the J gene end by 3 bases; junction bases not matched to a gene: 4. The CDR3 is 15 residues long. CDR3 DNA: TGTGCCAGCAGCCAAGACTCCAGCGGGAGCTACGAGCAGTACTTC. As protein: CASSQDSSGSYEQYF.

The CDR3 here is CASSLRRGEQFF. The CDR3 DNA is TGTGCCAGCAGCTTGAGACGGGGTGAGCAGTTCTTC. V gene TRBV7-2 combines with J gene TRBJ2-1; maybe TRBD2 (5 bases). The CDR3 loop spans 12 amino acids. Germline CDR1 and CDR2: SGHTA and FQGNSA. V lost 3 bases to trimming and J lost 9 bases, with 9 bases between them.

J is TRBJ2-7 and V is TRBV3-1 (or the pseudogene TRBV3-2); maybe TRBD1 (5 bases). V lost 5 bases and J 4 bases, leaving 12 bases between the germline ends. Looked up from germline, CDR1 is LGHDT and CDR2 is YNNKEL (reference sequence). The CDR3 consists of 13 residues. The CDR3 sequence is CASSKRAGYEQYF. The CDR3 DNA reads TGTGCCAGCAGCAAAAGAGCAGGGTACGAGCAGTACTTC.

The chain employs TRBV11-3 and TRBJ2-3; 9 nucleotides line up with TRBD1. CDR3 length equals 15 residues. J gave up 3 bases and V 6 bases, and 7 bases lay outside the gene matches. The germline V gene has CDR1 SGHNT and CDR2 YENEEA. The CDR3 protein is CASRLRTGDTDTQYF. CDR3 DNA: TGTGCCAGCAGACTAAGGACAGGGGATACAGATACGCAGTATTTT.

This sequence joins TRBV28 and TRBJ1-2; a weak D match, TRBD1 (6 bases). Germline V lookup: CDR1 MDHEN, CDR2 SYDVKM. The CDR3 length is 15 residues. Trimming cost V 1 base and J 4 bases, with 13 bases left between them. The CDR3 DNA follows: TGTGCCAGCAGTTTATCCGGGGGGCCGGCCTATGGCTACACCTTC. Its protein is CASSLSGGPAYGYTF.

The chain combines TRBV19 with TRBJ1-4, with a possible D match to TRBD1 (5 bases). Germline CDR1 LNHDA, CDR2 SQIVND (reference sequence). This CDR3 spans 15 amino acids. Trimming shortened V by 4 bases and J by 7 bases, and 16 bases separated the two germline ends. The DNA for the CDR3 is TGTGCCAGTAGTAGTGTGTTTAGGGGCAGTGAAAAACTGTTTTTT. Translated, it gives CASSSVFRGSEKLFF.

This clone was picked up one time. V gene TRBV3-1 (or the pseudogene TRBV3-2) combines with J gene TRBJ1-6; perhaps TRBD1 as D (5 bases). CDR3 length equals 15 residues. The germline V gene has CDR1 LGHDT and CDR2 YNNKEL (reference sequence). The V end was cut by 5 bases, the J end by 5 bases, with 13 bases between. The CDR3 nucleotides are TGTGCCAGCAGCACACGACAGACGGATAATTCACCCCTCCACTTT. Encoded protein: CASSTRQTDNSPLHF.

The chain uses TRBV7-9 and TRBJ1-1; 8 positions match TRBD1. The CDR3 spans 13 residues. The V gene's germline CDR1 is SEHNR and CDR2 FQNEAQ (reference sequence). With V trimmed by 5 bases and J by 10 bases, 9 bases remained unmatched. CDR3 loop: CASSDSRGQRAFF. The CDR3 nucleotides read TGTGCCAGCAGCGACTCCAGGGGGCAACGAGCTTTCTTT.

This clone was recorded once. J is TRBJ1-1 and V is TRBV24-1; 9 bases line up with TRBD1. The CDR3 extends over 14 amino acids. Germline V gene lookup returns CDR1 KGHDR and CDR2 SFDVKD. V shed 4 bases, J shed 11 bases, and the junction held 10 bases outside the gene matches. The DNA for the CDR3 is TGTGCCACCAGTGAAGTAGGACAGGGGAACGGGGCTTTCTTT. Translation gives CATSEVGQGNGAFF.

The gene calls are TRBV29-1 and TRBJ1-5; tentative D call: TRBD1 (5 bases). With 3 bases removed from V and 7 bases from J, the gap between germline ends came to 10 bases. CDR1 is SQVTM and CDR2 is ANQGSEA in the germline V gene. The CDR3 has 12 amino acids. CDR3 amino acids: CSVETGGQPQHF. As DNA, the CDR3 is TGCAGCGTTGAGACCGGGGGACAGCCCCAGCATTTT.

CDR3 coding DNA: TGTGCCAGCAGTGAGAGGGCCCGAGCAGAAGGATACGAGCAGTACGTC. This sequence encodes CASSERARAEGYEQYV. The V call is TRBV6-1, the J call TRBJ2-7, with D tentatively TRBD2 (5 bases). Trimming left V 3 bases short and J 4 bases short, with 19 bases between. CDR1 MNHNS and CDR2 SASEGT come from the germline V gene. The CDR3 spans 16 residues.

This clone appeared a few times. The chain is built from TRBV27 and TRBJ2-3; no clear D. This CDR3 spans 15 amino acids. From germline, CDR1 is MNHEY and CDR2 SMNVEV (reference sequence). Trimming shortened V by 5 bases and J by 0 bases, and 12 bases separated the two germline ends. The CDR3 reads CASSIAPRSTDTQYF. The CDR3 DNA reads TGTGCCAGCAGTATAGCCCCCCGAAGCACAGATACGCAGTATTTT.

The chain carries TRBV7-8 and TRBJ1-5, with D uncertain. Trimming took 0 bases from V and 12 from J, leaving 21 bases between them. The CDR3 has 16 amino acids. CDR1 SGHVS and CDR2 FQNEAQ come from the germline V gene. CDR3 DNA sequence: TGTGCCAGCAGCTTAGCCCCCCGGGAGGGCGCGGAGCTCCAGCATTTT. Translating it yields CASSLAPREGAELQHF.

The gene calls are TRBV5-1 and TRBJ2-5, with 9 bases aligning to TRBD1. CDR3 size: 15 residues. Germline CDR1 reads SGHRS; CDR2 reads YFSETQ. V dropped 2 bases and J dropped 2; count of bases not matched to a gene: 4. The CDR3 nucleotides read TGCGCCAGCAGCTTAACGGGACAGGGTCAAGAGACCCAGTACTTC. This encodes CASSLTGQGQETQYF.

The rearrangement joins TRBV25-1 to TRBJ2-3; D is perhaps TRBD1 (5 bases). Germline CDR1 reads MGHDK; CDR2 reads SYGVNS. The CDR3 runs 14 residues. V was pared by 5 bases and J by 4 bases, with 13 bases between. CDR3 in DNA: TGTGCCAGCAGTCGGGCAGGGCGACCAGATACGCAGTATTTT. It encodes CASSRAGRPDTQYF.